The following is a TCR beta chain sequence with its context. Its specificity is not known. These data come from a study of T-cell memory formation after mild COVID-19. In the study overall: In these data, TCR clusters were largely donor specific.

One entry per CDR3 protein results from TCRdb running MiXCR on the 5' RACE reads. Of a few hundred thousand distinct CDR3 sequences in the sample, approximately 22% were seen once. Trimming stripped 5 bases from V and 4 bases from J, with 14 bases between. CDR3 size: 15 residues. Germline V gene sequence: CDR1 SGHTA, CDR2 FQGTGA. Study results and limitations: CD4+ contracting clones were mainly CM and EM; CD8+ ones, EMRA. Clones shrinking from day 15 to 85 showed even CD4/CD8 mixes; later expanders tilted CD4+.

This chain links TRBV7-3 with TRBJ2-2, with D perhaps given as TRBD1 or TRBD2 (6 bases each). Sequenced: PBMCs or a T cell subset sorted from them (not recorded which). This TCR derives from a young man who had mild COVID-19 (a few samples of this study predate the infection). Cell type and time point are not known. The chain's CDR3 is CASSRGTPGTGELFF. Here the CDR3 DNA reads TGTGCCAGCAGCCGCGGGACACCCGGCACCGGGGAGCTGTTTTTT.